This T cell receptor beta chain was observed in a study of cytomegalovirus exposure and HLA in healthy donors. Turning to this clone: Antigen specificity is unknown.

General study results and limits: Confirmation in vitro established that a few CMV-associated chains were specific for CMV antigens.

V lost 6 bases and J lost 0, with 14 bases in between. Germline CDR1 is MNHEY and CDR2 is SMNVEV (reference sequence). The CDR3 is 15 residues long. Sequenced by immunoSEQ multiplex PCR; TCRdb stores in-frame clones only, minus some. The table lists some 130,000 clones, roughly nine tenths of them singletons. The sequence was collected from a woman aged 18-29 years in good health and CMV-seronegative. This sequence joins TRBV27 and TRBJ1-1; D is perhaps TRBD1 (6 bases). Sequencing was performed on PBMCs. The chain's CDR3 is CASRKGGGVNTEAFF. The DNA of the CDR3 is TGTGCCAGCAGAAAAGGGGGGGGAGTGAACACTGAAGCTTTCTTT.